This T cell receptor beta chain was observed in a study of OX40 agonist ivuxolimab in advanced cancers. Assay: immunoSEQ multiplex PCR; the TCRdb copy retains only in-frame clones and omits some. The repertoire holds 60,000 to 100,000 clones, more than 80% seen once, with 0.51% in the top ten. Trimming removed 2 bases from V and 2 bases from J, with 13 bases in between. The CDR3 contains 16 residues. The germline V gene encodes CDR1 KGHSH and CDR2 LQKENI. This sequence originates from an adult with an advanced solid tumor such as melanoma, head and neck, liver or kidney cancer. The source material was CD4+ or CD8+ T cells sorted from blood, sampled in a trial of the OX40 agonist ivuxolimab. This sequence joins TRBV18 and TRBJ2-1; tentatively, D is TRBD2 (5 bases). The DNA of the CDR3 is TGTGCCAGCTCACCAAGACGCGGGTTCGCCTACAATGAGCAGTTCTTC. It is translated as CASSPRRGFAYNEQFF.